The source of this TCR beta chain is a study of blood T cell repertoires in COVID-19. Study as a whole: PBMCs, B-cell-depleted T cells, or T cells provided the cDNA or gDNA that made up the material.

This table comes from immunoSEQ multiplex PCR, and its TCRdb copy is limited to in-frame clones, with some not included. The table shows a few hundred thousand clones, with around 83% occurring only once. The CDR3 consists of 14 residues. CDR1 is SGHNT and CDR2 is YYREEE in the germline V gene (reference sequence). Unmatched junction bases numbered 4, after V lost 4 bases and J lost 5 bases. The source material was PBMCs or T cells enriched from blood (not recorded which). The chain couples TRBV5-4 to TRBJ1-2, with 11 nucleotides matching TRBD1. This clonotype originated in a woman aged 45-65 years who had been exposed to COVID-19. CDR3 amino acids: CASSPWDRGYGYTF. The CDR3 nucleotides are TGTGCCAGCAGCCCGTGGGACAGGGGGTATGGCTACACCTTC. Together with reference TRBV5-4 and TRBJ1-2, the CDR3 gives the full variable domain: ETGVTQSPTHLIKTRGQQVTLRCSSQSGHNTVSWYQQALGQGPQFIFQYYREEENGRGNFPPRFSGLQFPNYSSELNVNALELDDSALYLCASSPWDRGYGYTFGSGTRLTVV.